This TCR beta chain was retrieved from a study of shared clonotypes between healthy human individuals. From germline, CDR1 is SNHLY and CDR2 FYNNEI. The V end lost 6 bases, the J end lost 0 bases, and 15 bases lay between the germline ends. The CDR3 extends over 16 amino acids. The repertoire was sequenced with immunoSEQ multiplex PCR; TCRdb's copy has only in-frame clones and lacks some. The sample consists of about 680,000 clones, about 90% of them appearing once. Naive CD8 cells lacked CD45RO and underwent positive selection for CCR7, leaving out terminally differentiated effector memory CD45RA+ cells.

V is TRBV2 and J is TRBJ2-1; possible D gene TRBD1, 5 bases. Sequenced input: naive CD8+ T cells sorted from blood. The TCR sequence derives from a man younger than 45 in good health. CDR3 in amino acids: CASRTIQVSSYNEQFF. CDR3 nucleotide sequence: TGTGCCAGCAGAACCATACAGGTCAGCTCCTACAATGAGCAGTTCTTC.